Each of the 17 T cell receptor beta chains below was sequenced from the same sample in a study of shared clonotypes between healthy human individuals. Clones were read by immunoSEQ multiplex PCR, and TCRdb kept only the in-frame ones, dropping some. The profile covers approximately 1,500,000 clones, with over 95% appearing a single time and 1.2% taken by the ten largest. The sample taken for sequencing was naive CD4+ T cells sorted from blood. Subset denoted: CD45RA+ positively selected. These receptors were obtained from a young man in good health.

The chain is built from TRBV2 and TRBJ2-1; the D call may be TRBD1 or TRBD2 (5 bases each). With 6 bases removed from V and 5 bases from J, the gap between germline ends came to 8 bases. The germline gives CDR1 SNHLY, CDR2 FYNNEI. This CDR3 is built from 12 residues. In DNA, the CDR3 is TGTGCCAGCAGCCGGGACCACAATGAGCAGTTCTTC. The encoded protein is CASSRDHNEQFF.

The genes are TRBV7-6 and TRBJ2-2; 8 bases align to TRBD2. CDR1 is SGHVS, CDR2 FNYEAQ, per germline. The ends lost 4 bases at V and 5 bases at J; junction bases unmatched: 12. The CDR3 length is 17 residues. The CDR3 DNA is TGTGCCAGCAGCTCAGGATCGACTAGCGATTGGACCGGGGAGCTGTTTTTT. The encoded protein is CASSSGSTSDWTGELFF. Full variable domain (outside the CDR3, taken from reference TRBV7-6 and TRBJ2-2): GAGVSQSPRYKVTKRGQDVALRCDPISGHVSLYWYRQALGQGPEFLTYFNYEAQQDKSGLPNDRFSAERPEGSISTLTIQRTEQRDSAMYRCASSSGSTSDWTGELFFGEGSRLTVL.

The chain joins TRBV5-4 to TRBJ1-3; maybe TRBD1 (6 bases). CDR1 is SGHNT and CDR2 is YYREEE in the germline V gene (reference sequence). CDR3 size: 14 residues. V shed 4 bases and J shed 1 base, with 9 bases lying between them. In nucleotides, the CDR3 is TGTGCCAGCAGCCCCGGGACATCTGGAAACACCATATATTTT. This encodes CASSPGTSGNTIYF.

The chain is built from TRBV7-8 and TRBJ2-1; 9 positions agree with TRBD2. Looked up from germline, CDR1 is SGHVS and CDR2 is FQNEAQ. The trim removed 1 base at V and 9 bases at J, leaving 7 bases unmatched. The CDR3 spans 15 residues. The CDR3 reads CASSLGGTSLGEQFF. DNA of the CDR3: TGTGCCAGCAGCTTAGGGGGGACTAGCCTGGGTGAGCAGTTCTTC.

The rearrangement links TRBV7-9 to TRBJ2-7; TRBD2 matches 9 bases. With V trimmed by 5 bases and J by 5 bases, 16 bases remained unmatched. Germline lookup yields CDR1 SEHNR and CDR2 FQNEAQ (reference sequence). The CDR3 totals 17 residues. CDR3 in amino acids: CASSLEEVLAGSNEQYF. In nucleotides, the CDR3 is TGTGCCAGCAGCCTCGAAGAGGTCCTAGCGGGAAGCAACGAGCAGTACTTC.

The chain recombines TRBV18 with TRBJ1-2; 7 nucleotides agree with TRBD1. The length of the CDR3 is 15 residues. The V and J ends lost 4 bases and 8 bases, in that order; junction bases with no gene match: 13. Germline values: CDR1 KGHSH, CDR2 LQKENI. CDR3 bases: TGTGCCAGCTCACTTACGGACAGGCTCAATGGGGGCTACACCTTC. Protein sequence: CASSLTDRLNGGYTF.

V gene TRBV6-6 combines with J gene TRBJ1-1, with TRBD1 matching 7 bases. CDR3 size: 16 residues. Per germline, CDR1 MNHNY and CDR2 SVGAGI (reference sequence). V was pared by 2 bases and J by 2 bases, with 8 bases of the junction left unmatched. The CDR3 DNA sequence: TGTGCCAGCAGTTACCCTCCCGGGACAGTCAACACTGAAGCTTTCTTT. Protein product: CASSYPPGTVNTEAFF.

The V call is TRBV11-2, the J call TRBJ2-3; the D is unclear. This CDR3 comprises 15 residues. Trimming removed 2 bases from V and 2 bases from J, with 11 bases in between. Germline CDR1 SGHAT, CDR2 FQNNGV. CDR3 DNA: TGTGCCAGCAGCTTAAATGACTTCTACACAGATACGCAGTATTTT. This encodes CASSLNDFYTDTQYF.

This clone occurred once. The CDR3 nucleotides are TGCGCCAGCAGCCAAGGCAGATTACTTGAGCAGTTCTTC. It yields the protein CASSQGRLLEQFF. This chain links TRBV4-1 with TRBJ2-1; D not certain. There are 13 residues in the CDR3. The V end was cut by 1 base, the J end by 9 bases, with 10 bases between. Germline V gene sequence: CDR1 MGHRA, CDR2 YSYEKL.

V is TRBV6-5 and J is TRBJ1-2; D call uncertain. Germline V gene data show CDR1 as MNHEY and CDR2 as SVGAGI. The CDR3 is 13 residues long. The germline V and J ends were trimmed by 6 bases and 4 bases, with 12 bases remaining between them. The CDR3 here is CASSVGGSYGYTF. The CDR3, as DNA: TGTGCCAGCAGCGTCGGCGGCTCCTATGGCTACACCTTC.

This rearrangement joins TRBV6-1 to TRBJ1-3; D remains unclear. Per germline, CDR1 MNHNS and CDR2 SASEGT. This CDR3 region has 14 residues. The ends were cut back, 7 bases at V and 2 bases at J, with 12 bases in the middle. CDR3 bases: TGTGCCAGCATTCAAGACCGGGCTGGAAACACCATATATTTT. Its protein product is CASIQDRAGNTIYF.

This chain connects TRBV4-2 to TRBJ2-7; the D gene is possibly TRBD1 (6 bases). Germline loops: CDR1 LGHNA, CDR2 YNFKEQ. The CDR3 loop spans 14 amino acids. V was trimmed by 4 bases and J by 5 bases, leaving 15 bases between them. In DNA form, the CDR3 reads TGTGCCAGCAGCCCTAAGCGCCCAGGGGACGAGCAGTACTTC. Protein: CASSPKRPGDEQYF.

The rearrangement links TRBV5-6 to TRBJ2-7; 12 nucleotides align to TRBD1. The CDR3 sequence is 16 residues long. Germline values: CDR1 SGHDT, CDR2 YYEEEE. The trim removed 2 bases at V and 9 bases at J, leaving 12 bases unmatched. As DNA, the CDR3 is TGTGCCAGCAGCTTTAAGGCCGGGACAGGGGGCTATGTGCAGTACTTC. The encoded protein is CASSFKAGTGGYVQYF.

The chain recombines TRBV10-3 with TRBJ1-1; 9 bases fit TRBD1. The ends lost 8 bases at V and 3 bases at J; junction bases unmatched: 4. The length of the CDR3 is 13 residues. Germline CDR1 ENHRY, CDR2 SYGVKD. The CDR3 bases are TGTGCCATCTCACAGGGGGCGGACACTGAAGCTTTCTTT. Protein product: CAISQGADTEAFF.

The chain is built from TRBV6-4 and TRBJ2-7; D could derive from TRBD1 or TRBD2 (6 bases each). Germline CDR1 reads MRHNA; CDR2 reads SNTAGT. This CDR3 has 17 residues. The V gene lost 3 bases and the J gene lost 2 bases, with 20 bases spanning the gap. As DNA, the CDR3 is TGTGCCAGCAGTGATCAGGAGGAGGGGGGTACTACCTACGAGCAGTACTTC. Protein sequence: CASSDQEEGGTTYEQYF.

V is TRBV7-8 and J is TRBJ2-4; D is ambiguous. This CDR3 has 15 residues. V lost 4 bases, J lost 0 bases, and 10 bases lay in between. Germline lookup yields CDR1 SGHVS and CDR2 FQNEAQ. The CDR3 is CASSSDALAKNIQYF. In DNA, the CDR3 is TGTGCCAGCAGCTCGGACGCACTAGCCAAAAACATTCAGTACTTC.

The chain uses TRBV28 and TRBJ2-2, with no clear D. This CDR3 is built from 14 residues. Germline CDR1 reads MDHEN; CDR2 reads SYDVKM. Trimming stripped 6 bases from V and 1 base from J, with 9 bases between. CDR3 loop: CASRMTVNTGELFF. CDR3 coding DNA: TGTGCCAGCAGAATGACGGTGAACACCGGGGAGCTGTTTTTT.